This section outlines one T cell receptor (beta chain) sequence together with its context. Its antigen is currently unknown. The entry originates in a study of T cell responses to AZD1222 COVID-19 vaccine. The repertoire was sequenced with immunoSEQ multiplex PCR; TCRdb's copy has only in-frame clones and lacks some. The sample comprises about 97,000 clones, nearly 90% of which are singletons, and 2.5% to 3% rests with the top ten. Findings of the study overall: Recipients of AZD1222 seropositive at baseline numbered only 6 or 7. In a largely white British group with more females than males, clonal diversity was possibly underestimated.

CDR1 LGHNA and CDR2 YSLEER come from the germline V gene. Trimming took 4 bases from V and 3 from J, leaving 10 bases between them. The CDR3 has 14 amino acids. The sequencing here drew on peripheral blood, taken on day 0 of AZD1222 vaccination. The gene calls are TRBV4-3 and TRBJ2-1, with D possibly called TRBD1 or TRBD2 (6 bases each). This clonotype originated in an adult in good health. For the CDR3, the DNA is TGCGCCAGCAGCCCGGGGGCCAACTACAATGAGCAGTTCTTC. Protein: CASSPGANYNEQFF.